Below are 22 T cell receptor beta chains sequenced from a single sample in a study of radiotherapy plus CTLA-4 blockade in lung cancer. Generated by immunoSEQ multiplex PCR, the TCRdb table keeps only in-frame clones and is missing some. In the table there are some 48,000 clones, 86% of which are singletons. The sequencing here drew on peripheral blood, taken from a patient treated with radiotherapy plus ipilimumab. The receptors shown here come from a human donor with non-small cell lung cancer that progressed on radiotherapy plus ipilimumab. Some clones in this sample may be carry-over from other donors' samples.

This chain uses TRBV11-3 with TRBJ2-1; TRBD2 matches 11 bases. The CDR3 is 17 residues long. From germline, CDR1 is SGHNT and CDR2 YENEEA. With 3 bases clipped from V and 5 bases from J, the junction kept 9 bases outside the gene matches. CDR3 sequence: CASSFLRLAGSHNEQFF. In DNA, the CDR3 is TGTGCCAGCAGCTTTCTCAGACTAGCGGGATCCCACAATGAGCAGTTCTTC.

The chain recombines TRBV7-2 with TRBJ2-7; 10 bases match TRBD2. With V trimmed by 6 bases and J by 2 bases, 7 bases remained unmatched. CDR3 size: 15 residues. Germline values: CDR1 SGHTA, CDR2 FQGNSA. In DNA form, the CDR3 reads TGTGCCAGCAGTCGCCCTCTAGCGGGAGCCTACGAGCAGTACTTC. Its translation is CASSRPLAGAYEQYF.

The J gene is TRBJ1-2, the V gene TRBV5-1; tentatively, D is TRBD1 (6 bases). Trimming removed 0 bases at V and 11 bases at J, with 11 bases between. CDR3 length: 12 residues. Germline values: CDR1 SGHRS, CDR2 YFSETQ. The CDR3 here is CASSLDAQGYTF. DNA of the CDR3: TGCGCCAGCAGCTTGGATGCTCAGGGGTACACCTTC. Looking up the rest from reference TRBV5-1 and TRBJ1-2 gives the full variable domain: KAGVTQTPRYLIKTRGQQVTLSCSPISGHRSVSWYQQTPGQGLQFLFEYFSETQRNKGNFPGRFSGRQFSNSRSEMNVSTLELGDSALYLCASSLDAQGYTFGSGTRLTVV.

This CDR3 reads CASSVATSGSSGANVLTF. The CDR3 DNA follows: TGTGCCAGCAGCGTGGCGACTAGCGGGAGCTCTGGGGCCAACGTCCTGACTTTC. This sequence joins TRBV9 and TRBJ2-6; the match to TRBD2 covers 12 bases. Germline CDR1 reads SGDLS; CDR2 reads YYNGEE. The CDR3 is made up of 18 amino acids. Trimming at V came to 2 bases and at J to 0 bases, leaving 3 bases not matched to a gene.

DNA for the CDR3: TGTGCCATCAGGGACAGGGGTGGCTACAATGAGCAGTTCTTC. Translated: CAIRDRGGYNEQFF. The J gene is TRBJ2-1, the V gene TRBV10-3, with 9 bases that match TRBD1. The germline CDR1 and CDR2 sequences are ENHRY and SYGVKD. V shed 6 bases, J shed 3 bases, and the junction held 3 bases outside the gene matches. The CDR3 covers 14 residues.

Only one count was recorded for this clone. V gene TRBV27 combines with J gene TRBJ1-1, with a weak D call TRBD1 (6 bases). The V gene lost 6 bases and the J gene lost 3 bases, with 14 bases spanning the gap. Germline V gives CDR1 MNHEY, CDR2 SMNVEV (reference sequence). This CDR3 contains 14 residues. Here the CDR3 DNA reads TGTGCCAGCAGCCCCAGGGGTAGGGACACTGAAGCTTTCTTT. Translation gives CASSPRGRDTEAFF.

This chain joins TRBV27 and TRBJ1-4, with TRBD1 identical over 7 bases. The CDR3 covers 15 residues. The trim removed 5 bases at V and 6 bases at J, leaving 9 bases unmatched. Looked up from germline, CDR1 is MNHEY and CDR2 is SMNVEV (reference sequence). CDR3 in amino acids: CASSPGLRGYEKLFF. In DNA form, the CDR3 reads TGTGCCAGCAGTCCCGGTCTCAGGGGGTATGAAAAACTGTTTTTT.

This clone was detected only once. The gene calls are TRBV6-6 and TRBJ2-2; weak D call: TRBD2 (6 bases). The CDR3 loop spans 16 amino acids. The ends were cut back, 7 bases at V and 7 bases at J, with 22 bases in the middle. CDR1 and CDR2 from the germline V gene are MNHNY and SVGAGI (reference sequence). The CDR3 DNA reads TGTGCCAGCACCCAACCCCCAGGACTATTACGCGGGGAGCTGTTTTTT. Translation: CASTQPPGLLRGELFF.

The CDR3 sequence is CASSPATGQGGETQYF. CDR3 DNA sequence: TGTGCCAGCAGCCCGGCTACGGGGCAGGGAGGGGAGACCCAGTACTTC. V and J are TRBV7-2 and TRBJ2-5; the match to TRBD2 covers 7 bases. The CDR3 consists of 16 residues. CDR1 and CDR2 from the germline V gene are SGHTA and FQGNSA. V was clipped by 5 bases and J by 5 bases; unmatched bases: 14.

The genes are TRBV18 and TRBJ1-2, with 7 positions matching TRBD1. CDR3 length: 14 amino acids. Per germline, CDR1 KGHSH and CDR2 LQKENI. Trimming cost V 5 bases and J 2 bases; bases outside gene matches: 5. The CDR3 is CASSTDRQNYGYTF. CDR3 bases: TGTGCCAGCTCAACGGACAGGCAGAACTATGGCTACACCTTC.

The rearrangement joins TRBV5-6 to TRBJ1-2, with 9 bases that match TRBD1. Looked up from germline, CDR1 is SGHDT and CDR2 is YYEEEE. This CDR3 contains 14 residues. V gave up 4 bases and J gave up 4 bases; unmatched junction bases: 5. CDR3 protein: CASSTGTGLYGYTF. DNA of the CDR3: TGTGCCAGCAGCACCGGGACAGGGCTCTATGGCTACACCTTC.

The chain employs TRBV10-3 and TRBJ1-2; 7 bases are a match to TRBD1. From germline, CDR1 is ENHRY and CDR2 SYGVKD. Germline trimming cut 4 bases from V and 5 bases from J; bases unmatched to any gene: 4. This CDR3 is built from 13 residues. CDR3 sequence: CAISGTGLYGYTF. The CDR3 DNA reads as TGTGCCATCAGTGGGACAGGTCTTTATGGCTACACCTTC.

V is TRBV12-5 and J is TRBJ2-7; 8 nucleotides line up with TRBD1. Trimming removed 1 base from V and 6 bases from J; junction bases left unmatched: 5. From germline, CDR1 is LGHNT and CDR2 FRNRAP. This CDR3 comprises 14 residues. DNA of the CDR3: TGTGCTAGTGGTTTGGCTCCCGGGACAGGCGAGCAGTACTTC. Its protein product is CASGLAPGTGEQYF.

The V call is TRBV5-1, the J call TRBJ2-1; 9 positions match TRBD2. The V and J ends lost 4 bases and 8 bases, in that order; junction bases with no gene match: 13. The CDR3 is made up of 16 amino acids. Germline V CDR1 and CDR2: SGHRS, YFSETQ. CDR3 protein: CASSRRGAGGPDEQFF. In DNA, the CDR3 is TGCGCCAGCAGCCGCCGGGGGGCGGGGGGGCCCGATGAGCAGTTCTTC. The full variable domain, its missing parts supplied by reference TRBV5-1 and TRBJ2-1, is KAGVTQTPRYLIKTRGQQVTLSCSPISGHRSVSWYQQTPGQGLQFLFEYFSETQRNKGNFPGRFSGRQFSNSRSEMNVSTLELGDSALYLCASSRRGAGGPDEQFFGPGTRLTVL.

The rearrangement joins TRBV5-8 to TRBJ2-1; 7 bases align to TRBD2. The CDR3 extends over 18 amino acids. V lost 4 bases to trimming and J lost 0 bases; unmatched junction nucleotides: 13. CDR1 and CDR2 (germline): SGHTS, YDEGEE. The DNA of the CDR3 is TGTGCCAGCAGCACCGGGACTATAAGCCAGGGCTCCTACAATGAGCAGTTCTTC. Translating gives CASSTGTISQGSYNEQFF. The variable domain in full, completed from reference TRBV5-8 and TRBJ2-1, reads EAGVTQSPTHLIKTRGQQATLRCSPISGHTSVYWYQQALGLGLQFLLWYDEGEERNRGNFPPRFSGRQFPNYSSELNVNALELEDSALYLCASSTGTISQGSYNEQFFGPGTRLTVL.

The CDR3 DNA reads TGCGCCAGCAGCTGGACAGGGGACGAGACCCAGTACTTC. As protein: CASSWTGDETQYF. The chain carries TRBV5-1 and TRBJ2-5; 9 nucleotides align to TRBD1. Losses at the gene ends were 3 bases for V and 5 bases for J; bases not matched to a gene: 2. Germline V gene lookup returns CDR1 SGHRS and CDR2 YFSETQ. The CDR3 spans 13 residues.

The rearrangement uses TRBV6-1 and TRBJ2-6; tentative D call: TRBD1 (6 bases). Germline assignment: CDR1 MNHNS and CDR2 SASEGT. This CDR3 has 16 amino acids. Trimming took 2 bases from V and 4 from J, leaving 12 bases between them. CDR3 in amino acids: CASSESWGRGANVLTF. CDR3 sequence (DNA): TGTGCCAGCAGTGAATCCTGGGGGCGGGGGGCCAACGTCCTGACTTTC.

The CDR3 sequence is CASSGGSGSSYEQYF. In nucleotides, the CDR3 is TGTGCCAGCAGTGGGGGTAGCGGGTCTTCCTACGAGCAGTACTTC. The V gene is TRBV9, the J gene TRBJ2-7; TRBD2 agrees at 7 bases. The germline gives CDR1 SGDLS, CDR2 YYNGEE. The CDR3 sequence is 15 residues long. V was clipped by 5 bases and J by 1 base; unmatched bases: 9.

The chain employs TRBV5-1 and TRBJ2-1; 10 bases align to TRBD2. The germline V gene has CDR1 SGHRS and CDR2 YFSETQ. The J segment lost 8 bases and the V segment lost 2 bases, leaving 10 bases of the junction unmatched. The CDR3 runs 16 residues. CDR3 residues: CASSFGAGGLGDEQFF. CDR3 coding DNA: TGCGCCAGCAGCTTTGGAGCGGGGGGGCTTGGGGATGAGCAGTTCTTC.

The chain recombines TRBV4-2 with TRBJ2-1; TRBD2 agrees at 12 bases. Germline V CDR1 and CDR2: LGHNA, YNFKEQ. V shed 5 bases, J shed 5 bases, and the junction held 7 bases outside the gene matches. CDR3 length equals 16 residues. The CDR3 here is CASSFPSGGVNNEQFF. The CDR3 nucleotides read TGTGCCAGCAGCTTTCCTAGCGGGGGGGTCAACAATGAGCAGTTCTTC.

V is TRBV30 and J is TRBJ2-3; D possibly corresponds to TRBD1 (6 bases). Trimming stripped 8 bases from V and 4 bases from J, with 19 bases between. The length of the CDR3 is 14 residues. From germline, CDR1 is GTSNPN and CDR2 SVGIG (reference sequence). The CDR3 sequence: CAQQSTGLADTQYF. CDR3 nucleotides: TGTGCCCAACAATCGACAGGTTTGGCAGATACGCAGTATTTT.

This rearrangement joins TRBV10-3 to TRBJ1-1; TRBD1 agrees at 9 bases. Germline V gene data show CDR1 as ENHRY and CDR2 as SYGVKD. The CDR3 length is 13 residues. Trimming removed 11 bases from V and 7 bases from J; junction bases left unmatched: 11. CDR3 nucleotides: TGTGCCGCACAAAGGGACAGGGCCGGTGAAGCTTTCTTT. Amino acid sequence: CAAQRDRAGEAFF.